This TCR beta chain was sequenced during a study of molecular identifiers for immune sequencing clone quantification. General study points: The share of molecules held by clones above 20 RNA copies was over 99% in effector cells and under 1% in naive cells. Jurkat TCR RNA spiked in from one cell reportedly remained identifiable amid about 1 million naive cells.

Concerning this clonotype itself: Its antigen is currently unknown.

Trimming took 5 bases from V and 3 from J, leaving 10 bases between them. CDR3 length: 13 residues. Germline CDR1 SGHVS, CDR2 FNYEAQ. Previously described methods and listed TCR primers produced bulk TCR libraries. TCRdb reprocessed the PCR reads via MiXCR and lists one record per CDR3 protein. The sample contains approximately 500,000 distinct CDR3 sequences, around 23% of which appear only once. Sorting defined naive CD8 T cells as CD8+CD4-CCR7+CD45RA+. The source is a human donor in good health. Some libraries in this study had Jurkat cell RNA spiked in. This chain connects TRBV7-6 to TRBJ1-1; no reliable D call. The sample was naive CD8+ T cells from blood, with Jurkat cell RNA spiked in. Subset reported: FACS-sorted CD8+CD4-CCR7+CD45RA+ naive T cells. The CDR3 loop reads CASSIEADTEAFF. The CDR3 DNA sequence: TGTGCCAGCAGCATAGAGGCGGACACTGAAGCTTTCTTT.